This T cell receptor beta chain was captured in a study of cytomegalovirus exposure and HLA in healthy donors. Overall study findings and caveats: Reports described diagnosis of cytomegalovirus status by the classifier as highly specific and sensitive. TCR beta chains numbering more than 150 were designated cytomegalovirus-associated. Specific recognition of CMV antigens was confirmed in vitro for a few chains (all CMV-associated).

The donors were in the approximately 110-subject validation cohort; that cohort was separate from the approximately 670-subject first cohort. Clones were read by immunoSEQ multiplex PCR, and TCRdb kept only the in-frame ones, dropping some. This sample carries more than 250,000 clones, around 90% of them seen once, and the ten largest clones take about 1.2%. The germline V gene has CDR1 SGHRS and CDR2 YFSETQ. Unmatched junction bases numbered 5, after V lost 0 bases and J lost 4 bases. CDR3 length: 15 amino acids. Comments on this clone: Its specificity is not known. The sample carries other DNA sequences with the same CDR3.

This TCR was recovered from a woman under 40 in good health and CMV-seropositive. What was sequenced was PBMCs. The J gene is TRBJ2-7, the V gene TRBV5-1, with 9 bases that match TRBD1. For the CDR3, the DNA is TGCGCCAGCAGCTTGGCCGGGACAGGGACTTACGAGCAGTACTTC. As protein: CASSLAGTGTYEQYF.